Shown below are 10 T cell receptor beta chains from a single sample sequenced in a study of OX40 agonist ivuxolimab in advanced cancers. Clones were sequenced by immunoSEQ multiplex PCR, and TCRdb holds only the in-frame ones, with some missing. The sample has tens of thousands of clones; around 87% are singletons. The starting material was CD4+ or CD8+ T cells sorted from blood, obtained in a trial of the OX40 agonist ivuxolimab. The receptors shown here come from an adult with an advanced solid tumor such as melanoma, head and neck, liver or kidney cancer.

This clone was counted between two and nine times. This chain connects TRBV2 to TRBJ2-1; weak D call: TRBD1 (5 bases). The CDR3 is 11 residues long. Germline CDR1 SNHLY, CDR2 FYNNEI. V lost 5 bases, J lost 7 bases, and 6 bases lay in between. This CDR3 is CASSRQNEQFF. In nucleotides, the CDR3 is TGTGCCAGCAGTCGACAGAATGAGCAGTTCTTC.

V and J are TRBV5-1 and TRBJ1-1; no clear D gene. Germline V gene sequence: CDR1 SGHRS, CDR2 YFSETQ. Trimming took 4 bases from V and 2 from J, leaving 18 bases between them. The CDR3 runs to 16 residues. The CDR3 is CASSPEAGTFNTEAFF. CDR3 in DNA: TGCGCCAGCAGCCCGGAGGCAGGAACTTTTAACACTGAAGCTTTCTTT. Drawing the rest from reference TRBV5-1 and TRBJ1-1, the complete variable domain is KAGVTQTPRYLIKTRGQQVTLSCSPISGHRSVSWYQQTPGQGLQFLFEYFSETQRNKGNFPGRFSGRQFSNSRSEMNVSTLELGDSALYLCASSPEAGTFNTEAFFGQGTRLTVV.

The chain combines TRBV7-2 with TRBJ2-1; D tentatively reads TRBD1 or TRBD2 (6 bases each). CDR1 SGHTA and CDR2 FQGNSA come from the germline V gene. This CDR3 is 12 amino acids long. V gave up 5 bases and J gave up 12 bases, with 14 bases separating them. The CDR3 reads CASSIFGGLQFF. The DNA for the CDR3 is TGTGCCAGCAGCATCTTTGGGGGGCTGCAGTTCTTC.

V usage is TRBV19 and J usage is TRBJ2-5, with D possibly matching TRBD2 (8 bases). Germline CDR1 and CDR2: LNHDA and SQIVND (reference sequence). The CDR3 totals 15 residues. Deletions cut 4 bases from V and 5 bases from J, with 17 bases between. The CDR3 DNA reads TGTGCCAGTAGTACAGGGGGACAGCGGGGGGAGACCCAGTACTTC. It encodes CASSTGGQRGETQYF. The full variable domain, in which reference TRBV19 and TRBJ2-5 provide the parts outside the CDR3, is DGGITQSPKYLFRKEGQNVTLSCEQNLNHDAMYWYRQDPGQGLRLIYYSQIVNDFQKGDIAEGYSVSREKKESFPLTVTSAQKNPTAFYLCASSTGGQRGETQYFGPGTRLLVL.

The chain couples TRBV2 to TRBJ2-5, with 9 nucleotides matching TRBD1. Losses at the gene ends were 5 bases for V and 5 bases for J; bases not matched to a gene: 3. This CDR3 has 13 residues. The germline CDR1 and CDR2 sequences are SNHLY and FYNNEI. The CDR3 sequence: CASSYRGLETQYF. The CDR3 coding sequence is TGTGCCAGCAGTTACAGGGGGCTGGAGACCCAGTACTTC.

The V gene is TRBV19, the J gene TRBJ1-3, with TRBD1 as a possible D gene (6 bases). Germline CDR1 is LNHDA and CDR2 is SQIVND (reference sequence). Deletions cut 7 bases from V and 0 bases from J, with 10 bases between. The CDR3 is 14 residues long. In DNA form, the CDR3 reads TGTGCCAGTACTGTGGACAGCTCTGGAAACACCATATATTTT. Translation gives CASTVDSSGNTIYF.

The chain is built from TRBV6-1 and TRBJ1-5; D remains unclear. CDR1 and CDR2 (germline): MNHNS, SASEGT. V was clipped by 6 bases and J by 3 bases, with 12 bases between them. The CDR3 covers 14 residues. CDR3 in amino acids: CASSRRQFNQPQHF. In DNA form, the CDR3 reads TGTGCCAGCAGCAGGAGGCAGTTCAATCAGCCCCAGCATTTT.

To note about this clone: This sample also contains other DNA sequences that code for the same CDR3. This rearrangement joins TRBV7-2 to TRBJ2-7, with no clear D. V was clipped by 0 bases and J by 0 bases, with 6 bases between them. From germline, CDR1 is SGHTA and CDR2 FQGNSA. The CDR3 extends over 14 amino acids. CDR3 nucleotides: TGTGCCAGCAGCTTAGCGGCCAGCTCCTACGAGCAGTACTTC. This gives the protein CASSLAASSYEQYF.

Details on this clone: The junction does not match germline at one end; this may be a read error. V usage is TRBV7-7 and J usage is TRBJ2-5, with TRBD2 matching 9 bases. Germline V lookup: CDR1 SSHAT, CDR2 FNYEAQ (reference sequence). This CDR3 comprises 17 residues. This CDR3 reads CASSLKVAGGRQETQYF. In DNA, the CDR3 is TGTGCTAGCAGCTTAAAGGTCGCGGGAGGGCGGCAAGAGACCCAGTACTTC.

The rearrangement links TRBV6-6 to TRBJ2-1; 8 bases line up with TRBD2. Germline CDR1 and CDR2: MNHNY and SVGAGI (reference sequence). The CDR3 is made up of 16 amino acids. The junction had 10 bases not matched to a gene; V was cut back by 6 bases and J by 3 bases. CDR3 residues: CASSPDWAGGYNEQFF. In DNA form, the CDR3 reads TGTGCCAGCAGCCCCGATTGGGCGGGAGGCTACAATGAGCAGTTCTTC.